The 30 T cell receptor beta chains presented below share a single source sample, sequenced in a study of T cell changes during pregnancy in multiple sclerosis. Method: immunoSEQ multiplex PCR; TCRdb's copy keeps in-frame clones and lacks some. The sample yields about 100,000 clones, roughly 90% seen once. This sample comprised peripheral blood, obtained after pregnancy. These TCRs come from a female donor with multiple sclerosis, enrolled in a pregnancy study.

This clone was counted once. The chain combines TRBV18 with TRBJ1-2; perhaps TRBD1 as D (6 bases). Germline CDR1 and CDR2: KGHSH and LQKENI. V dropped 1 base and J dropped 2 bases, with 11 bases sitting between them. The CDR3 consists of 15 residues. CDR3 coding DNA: TGTGCCAGCTCACCACTCCAGGGGCCAAACTATGGCTACACCTTC. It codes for CASSPLQGPNYGYTF. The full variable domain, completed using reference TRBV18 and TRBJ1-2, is NAGVMQNPRHLVRRRGQEARLRCSPMKGHSHVYWYRQLPEEGLKFMVYLQKENIIDESGMPKERFSAEFPKEGPSILRIQQVVRGDSAAYFCASSPLQGPNYGYTFGSGTRLTVV.

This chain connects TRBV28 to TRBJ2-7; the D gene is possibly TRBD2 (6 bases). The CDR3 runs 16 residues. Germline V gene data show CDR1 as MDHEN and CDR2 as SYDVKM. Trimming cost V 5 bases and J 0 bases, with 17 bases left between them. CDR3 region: CASSPLRGLNSYEQYF. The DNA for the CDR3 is TGTGCCAGCAGTCCCTTACGGGGGTTAAACTCCTACGAGCAGTACTTC.

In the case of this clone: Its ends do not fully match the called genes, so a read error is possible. CDR3 bases: TGTGCCATCAGTAACCGGGACAGGGCTAAGTTC. It encodes CAISNRDRAKF. The chain has TRBV10-3 and TRBJ1-2, with 9 bases fitting TRBD1. Per the germline V gene, CDR1 is ENHRY and CDR2 is SYGVKD. This CDR3 is 11 amino acids long.

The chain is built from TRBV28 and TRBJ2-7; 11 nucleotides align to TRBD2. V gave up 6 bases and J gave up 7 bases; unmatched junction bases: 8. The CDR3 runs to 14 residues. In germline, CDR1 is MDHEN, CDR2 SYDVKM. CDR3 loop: CASRLTSGRGEQYF. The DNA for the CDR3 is TGTGCCAGCAGACTTACTAGCGGGAGAGGTGAGCAGTACTTC. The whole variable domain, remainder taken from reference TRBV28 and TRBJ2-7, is DVKVTQSSRYLVKRTGEKVFLECVQDMDHENMFWYRQDPGLGLRLIYFSYDVKMKEKGDIPEGYSVSREKKERFSLILESASTNQTSMYLCASRLTSGRGEQYFGPGTRLTVT.

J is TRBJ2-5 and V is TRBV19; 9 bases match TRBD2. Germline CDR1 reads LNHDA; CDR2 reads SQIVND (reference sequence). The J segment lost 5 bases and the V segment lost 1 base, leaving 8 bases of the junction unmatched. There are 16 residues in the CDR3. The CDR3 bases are TGTGCCAGTAGTATAGTTGCGGGAGGGCCTATGGAGACCCAGTACTTC. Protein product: CASSIVAGGPMETQYF.

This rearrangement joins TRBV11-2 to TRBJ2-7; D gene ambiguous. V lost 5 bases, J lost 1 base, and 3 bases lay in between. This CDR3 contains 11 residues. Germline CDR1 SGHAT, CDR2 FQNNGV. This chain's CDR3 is CASSPSYEQYF. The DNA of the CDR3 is TGTGCCAGCAGCCCATCCTACGAGCAGTACTTC.

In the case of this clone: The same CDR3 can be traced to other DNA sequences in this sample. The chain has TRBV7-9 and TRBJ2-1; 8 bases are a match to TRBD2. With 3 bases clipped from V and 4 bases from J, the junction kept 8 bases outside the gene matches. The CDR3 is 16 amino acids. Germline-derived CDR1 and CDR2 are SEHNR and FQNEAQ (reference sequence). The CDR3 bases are TGTGCCAGCAGCTTGGTCGGGGGGGGTTCTTACAATGAGCAGTTCTTC. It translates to CASSLVGGGSYNEQFF. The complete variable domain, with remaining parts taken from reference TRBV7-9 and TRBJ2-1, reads DTGVSQNPRHKITKRGQNVTFRCDPISEHNRLYWYRQTLGQGPEFLTYFQNEAQLEKSRLLSDRFSAERPKGSFSTLEIQRTEQGDSAMYLCASSLVGGGSYNEQFFGPGTRLTVL.

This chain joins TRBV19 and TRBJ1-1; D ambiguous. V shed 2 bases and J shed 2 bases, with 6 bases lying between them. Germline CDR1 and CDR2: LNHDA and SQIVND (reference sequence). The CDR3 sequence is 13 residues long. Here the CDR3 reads CASSIPGNTEAFF. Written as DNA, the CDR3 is TGTGCCAGTAGTATACCCGGTAACACTGAAGCTTTCTTT.

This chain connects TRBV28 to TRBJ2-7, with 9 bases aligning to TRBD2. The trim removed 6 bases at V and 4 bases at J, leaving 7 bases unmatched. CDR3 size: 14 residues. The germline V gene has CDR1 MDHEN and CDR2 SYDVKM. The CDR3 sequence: CASSVSGSLYEQYF. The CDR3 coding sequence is TGTGCCAGCAGCGTTAGCGGGAGTCTTTACGAGCAGTACTTC.

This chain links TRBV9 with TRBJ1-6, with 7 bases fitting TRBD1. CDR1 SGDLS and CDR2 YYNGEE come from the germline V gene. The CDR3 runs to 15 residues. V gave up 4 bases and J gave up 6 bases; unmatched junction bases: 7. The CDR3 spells CASSPPGQFNSPLHF. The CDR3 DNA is TGTGCCAGCAGCCCCCCGGGACAGTTTAATTCACCCCTCCACTTT. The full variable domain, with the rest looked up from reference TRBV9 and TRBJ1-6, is DSGVTQTPKHLITATGQRVTLRCSPRSGDLSVYWYQQSLDQGLQFLIQYYNGEERAKGNILERFSAQQFPDLHSELNLSSLELGDSALYFCASSPPGQFNSPLHFGNGTRLTVT.

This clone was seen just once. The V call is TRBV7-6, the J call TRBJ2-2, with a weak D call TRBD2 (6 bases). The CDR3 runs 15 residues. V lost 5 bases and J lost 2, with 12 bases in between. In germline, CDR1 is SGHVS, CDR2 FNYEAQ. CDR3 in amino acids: CASSHRGINTGELFF. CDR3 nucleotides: TGTGCCAGCAGCCATCGGGGGATTAACACCGGGGAGCTGTTTTTT.

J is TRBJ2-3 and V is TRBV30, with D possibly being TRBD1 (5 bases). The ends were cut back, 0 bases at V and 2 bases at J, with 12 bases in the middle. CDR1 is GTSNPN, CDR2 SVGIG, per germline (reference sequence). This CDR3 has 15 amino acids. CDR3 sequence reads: CAWSVQDLFTDTQYF. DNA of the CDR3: TGTGCCTGGAGTGTACAGGATCTTTTCACAGATACGCAGTATTTT.

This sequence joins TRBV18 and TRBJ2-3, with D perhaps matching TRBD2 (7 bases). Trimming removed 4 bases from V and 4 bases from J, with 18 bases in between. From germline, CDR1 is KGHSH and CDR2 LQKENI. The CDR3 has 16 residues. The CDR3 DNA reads TGTGCCAGCTCACTGGGTCTGGGGGGGGCCCCAGATACGCAGTATTTT. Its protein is CASSLGLGGAPDTQYF.

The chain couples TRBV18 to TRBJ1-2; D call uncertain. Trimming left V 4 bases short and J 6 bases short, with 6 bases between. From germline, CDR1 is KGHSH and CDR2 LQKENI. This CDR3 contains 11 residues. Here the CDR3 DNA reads TGTGCCAGCTCACGGGGAGATGGCTACACCTTC. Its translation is CASSRGDGYTF.

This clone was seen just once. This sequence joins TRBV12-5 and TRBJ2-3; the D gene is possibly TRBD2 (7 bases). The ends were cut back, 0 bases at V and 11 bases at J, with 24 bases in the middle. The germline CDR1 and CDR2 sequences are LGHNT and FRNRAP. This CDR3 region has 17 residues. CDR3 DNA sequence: TGTGCTAGTGGTTTGGTACTTGGGGGGGGGCAGAGCCTCAAGCAGTATTTT. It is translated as CASGLVLGGGQSLKQYF. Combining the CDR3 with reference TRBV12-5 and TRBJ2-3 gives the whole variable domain DARVTQTPRHKVTEMGQEVTMRCQPILGHNTVFWYRQTMMQGLELLAYFRNRAPLDDSGMPKDRFSAEMPDATLATLKIQPSEPRDSAVYFCASGLVLGGGQSLKQYFGPGTRLTVL.

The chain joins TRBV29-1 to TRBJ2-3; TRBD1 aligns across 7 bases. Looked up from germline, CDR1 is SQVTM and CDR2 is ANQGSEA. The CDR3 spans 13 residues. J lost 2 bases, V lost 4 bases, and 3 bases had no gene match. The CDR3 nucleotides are TGCAGCGTTGCCGGGACAGTCACAGATACGCAGTATTTT. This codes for CSVAGTVTDTQYF.

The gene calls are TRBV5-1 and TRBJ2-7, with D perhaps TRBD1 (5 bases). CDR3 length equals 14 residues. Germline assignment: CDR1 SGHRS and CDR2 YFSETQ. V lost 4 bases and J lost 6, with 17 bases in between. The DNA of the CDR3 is TGCGCCAGCAGCCCGGTAAGGGGTCCATCCGAGCAGTACTTC. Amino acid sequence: CASSPVRGPSEQYF.

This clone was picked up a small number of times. CDR3 sequence (DNA): TGTGCCAGCAGCGTAGCCTCGGGACAGTTGAGCTCCTATAATTCACCCCTCCACTTT. This sequence encodes CASSVASGQLSSYNSPLHF. The gene calls are TRBV9 and TRBJ1-6; TRBD1 matches 7 bases. The germline gives CDR1 SGDLS, CDR2 YYNGEE. The length of the CDR3 is 19 residues. J gave up 0 bases and V 0 bases, and 9 bases lay outside the gene matches.

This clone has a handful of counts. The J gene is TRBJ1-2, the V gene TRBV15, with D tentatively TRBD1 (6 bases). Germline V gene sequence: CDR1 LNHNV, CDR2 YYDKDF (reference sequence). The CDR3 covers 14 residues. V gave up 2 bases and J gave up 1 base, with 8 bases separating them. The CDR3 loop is CATSRYRDNYGYTF. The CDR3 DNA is TGTGCCACCAGCAGATACAGGGATAACTATGGCTACACCTTC.

The CDR3 loop reads CASSSTKTVPDQPQHF. Here the CDR3 DNA reads TGTGCCAGCAGCTCGACGAAGACAGTACCAGATCAGCCCCAGCATTTT. The V and J genes are TRBV27 and TRBJ1-5, with a possible D match to TRBD1 (5 bases). This CDR3 comprises 16 residues. V lost 6 bases, J lost 5 bases, and 20 bases lay in between. The germline CDR1 and CDR2 sequences are MNHEY and SMNVEV (reference sequence).

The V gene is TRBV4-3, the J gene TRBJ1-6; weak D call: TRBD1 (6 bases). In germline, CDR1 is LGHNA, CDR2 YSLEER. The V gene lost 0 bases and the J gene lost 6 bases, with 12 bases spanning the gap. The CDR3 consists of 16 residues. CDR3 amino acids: CASSQDRTGPNSPLHF. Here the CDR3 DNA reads TGCGCCAGCAGCCAAGATAGAACAGGGCCTAATTCACCCCTCCACTTT.

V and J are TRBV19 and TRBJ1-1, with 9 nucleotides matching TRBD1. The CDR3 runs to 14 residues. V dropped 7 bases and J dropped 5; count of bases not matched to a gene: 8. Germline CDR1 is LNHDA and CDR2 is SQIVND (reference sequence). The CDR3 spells CASTGQGRNTEAFF. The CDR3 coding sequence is TGTGCCAGTACGGGACAGGGAAGGAATACTGAAGCTTTCTTT. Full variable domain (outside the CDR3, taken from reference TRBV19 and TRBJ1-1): DGGITQSPKYLFRKEGQNVTLSCEQNLNHDAMYWYRQDPGQGLRLIYYSQIVNDFQKGDIAEGYSVSREKKESFPLTVTSAQKNPTAFYLCASTGQGRNTEAFFGQGTRLTVV.

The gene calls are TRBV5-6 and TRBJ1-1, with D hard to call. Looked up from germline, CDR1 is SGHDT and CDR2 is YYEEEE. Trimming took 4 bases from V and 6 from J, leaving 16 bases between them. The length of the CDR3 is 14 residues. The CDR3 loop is CASSQIFPLPEAFF. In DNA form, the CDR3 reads TGTGCCAGCAGCCAGATATTCCCCCTCCCTGAAGCTTTCTTT.

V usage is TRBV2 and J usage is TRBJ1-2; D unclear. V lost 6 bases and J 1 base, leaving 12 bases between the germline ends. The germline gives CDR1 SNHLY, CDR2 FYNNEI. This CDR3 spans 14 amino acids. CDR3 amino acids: CASRGGSFNYGYTF. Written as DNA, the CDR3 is TGTGCCAGCAGAGGCGGAAGCTTTAACTATGGCTACACCTTC.

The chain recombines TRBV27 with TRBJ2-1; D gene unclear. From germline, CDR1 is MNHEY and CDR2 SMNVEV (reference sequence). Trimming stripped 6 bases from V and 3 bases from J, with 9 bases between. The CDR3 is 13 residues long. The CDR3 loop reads CASSLGLYNEQFF. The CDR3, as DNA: TGTGCCAGCAGCTTGGGCCTCTACAATGAGCAGTTCTTC.

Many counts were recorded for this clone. The CDR3 is CATSNGQGASEKLFF. The CDR3 DNA is TGTGCCACCAGCAACGGACAGGGGGCGAGTGAAAAACTGTTTTTT. The rearrangement links TRBV15 to TRBJ1-4, with 11 bases matching TRBD1. The CDR3 loop spans 15 amino acids. CDR1 is LNHNV and CDR2 is YYDKDF in the germline V gene (reference sequence). J lost 7 bases, V lost 4 bases, and 5 bases had no gene match.

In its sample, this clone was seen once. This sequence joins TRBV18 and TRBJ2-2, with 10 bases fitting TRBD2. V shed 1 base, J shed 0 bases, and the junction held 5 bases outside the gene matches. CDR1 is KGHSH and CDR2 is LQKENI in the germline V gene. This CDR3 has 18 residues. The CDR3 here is CASSPRLAGVSNTGELFF. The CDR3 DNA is TGTGCCAGCTCACCACGGCTAGCGGGGGTATCGAACACCGGGGAGCTGTTTTTT.

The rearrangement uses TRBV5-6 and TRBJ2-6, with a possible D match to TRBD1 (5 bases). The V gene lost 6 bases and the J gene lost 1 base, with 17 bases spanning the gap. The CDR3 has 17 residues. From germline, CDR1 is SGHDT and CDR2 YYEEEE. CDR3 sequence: CASNNVGLSSGANVLTF. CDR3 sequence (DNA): TGTGCCAGCAACAACGTGGGGCTTTCGTCTGGGGCCAACGTCCTGACTTTC.

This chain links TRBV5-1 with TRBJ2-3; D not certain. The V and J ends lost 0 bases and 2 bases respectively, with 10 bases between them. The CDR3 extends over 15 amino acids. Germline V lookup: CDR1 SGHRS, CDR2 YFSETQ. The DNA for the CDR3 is TGCGCCAGCAGCTTGGGCGCGGCAACCACAGATACGCAGTATTTT. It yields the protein CASSLGAATTDTQYF.

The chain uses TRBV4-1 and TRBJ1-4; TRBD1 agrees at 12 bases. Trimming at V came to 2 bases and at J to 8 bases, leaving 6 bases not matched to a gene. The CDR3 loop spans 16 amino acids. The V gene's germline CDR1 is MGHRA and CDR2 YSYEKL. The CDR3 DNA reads TGCGCCAGCAGCCAACCAGGGGGGACAGGGGGCGAAAAACTGTTTTTT. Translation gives CASSQPGGTGGEKLFF.